One sample yielded the 7 T cell receptor beta chains listed below, sequenced in a study of blood T cell repertoires in COVID-19. This table comes from immunoSEQ multiplex PCR, and its TCRdb copy is limited to in-frame clones, with some not included. The table lists about 68,000 clones, roughly 83% of them singletons. The sequencing input was peripheral blood. The source is a man older than 75 with acute or convalescent COVID-19.

CDR3 DNA sequence: TGTGCCAGCAGCTTAGCTAGTCATTCCAATCAGCCCCAGCATTTT. It is translated as CASSLASHSNQPQHF. The J gene is TRBJ1-5, the V gene TRBV7-2; D not resolved. The V gene's germline CDR1 is SGHTA and CDR2 FQGNSA. Trimming removed 0 bases from V and 3 bases from J, with 9 bases in between. This CDR3 comprises 15 residues.

A note on this clone: Other DNA sequences of this sample code for an identical CDR3. V gene TRBV5-1 combines with J gene TRBJ1-4; 9 nucleotides match TRBD1. Trimming took 4 bases from V and 8 from J; bases not matched to a gene: 3. This CDR3 region has 13 residues. The V gene's germline CDR1 is SGHRS and CDR2 YFSETQ. The CDR3 sequence: CASSRTGDEKLFF. CDR3 DNA: TGCGCCAGCAGCAGGACAGGGGACGAAAAACTGTTTTTT.

This chain connects TRBV15 to TRBJ2-7; D is perhaps TRBD2 (6 bases). Germline V gene sequence: CDR1 LNHNV, CDR2 YYDKDF (reference sequence). V lost 0 bases and J 6 bases, leaving 12 bases between the germline ends. The CDR3 runs 14 residues. The CDR3 DNA reads TGTGCCACCAGCAGAGACCCCAAGGGAGGCGAGCAGTACTTC. Translating it yields CATSRDPKGGEQYF.

This sequence joins TRBV2 and TRBJ2-1; D is uncertain. This CDR3 spans 14 amino acids. The ends were cut back, 2 bases at V and 3 bases at J, with 8 bases in the middle. Germline assignment: CDR1 SNHLY and CDR2 FYNNEI. The CDR3 here is CASSEMADYNEQFF. Written as DNA, the CDR3 is TGTGCCAGCAGTGAAATGGCTGACTACAATGAGCAGTTCTTC.

CDR3 residues: CASSQGRVAGEGETQYF. The CDR3, as DNA: TGTGCCAGCAGCCAAGGACGGGTAGCGGGGGAGGGAGAGACCCAGTACTTC. The chain couples TRBV4-2 to TRBJ2-5; TRBD2 agrees at 9 bases. In germline, CDR1 is LGHNA, CDR2 YNFKEQ. Trimming cost V 1 base and J 4 bases; bases outside gene matches: 10. CDR3 length equals 17 residues.

This chain joins TRBV5-1 and TRBJ1-1, with 8 nucleotides matching TRBD1. The CDR3 loop spans 15 amino acids. J lost 5 bases, V lost 0 bases, and 6 bases had no gene match. Germline loops: CDR1 SGHRS, CDR2 YFSETQ. Here the CDR3 reads CASSLAQGAYTEAFF. The CDR3 DNA reads TGCGCCAGCAGCTTGGCGCAGGGGGCCTATACTGAAGCTTTCTTT.

This clone was picked up a small number of times. This sequence joins TRBV9 and TRBJ2-1; 11 bases fit TRBD2. The CDR3 has 17 amino acids. Losses at the gene ends were 4 bases for V and 0 bases for J; bases not matched to a gene: 6. The V gene's germline CDR1 is SGDLS and CDR2 YYNGEE. CDR3 amino acids: CASSTRTSGLSYNEQFF. CDR3 sequence (DNA): TGTGCCAGCAGCACCCGGACTAGCGGGCTCTCCTACAATGAGCAGTTCTTC.